One and the same sample provided the 21 T cell receptor beta chains below, sequenced in a study of type 1 regulatory T cells (dated by TCRdb to about 2021). These receptors lack a known antigen. These reads were obtained on an Illumina MiSeq. The raw public data were reprocessed by TCRdb itself: fastp quality trimming at Q25, MiXCR clonotype calling, in-frame beta chains only. Under each unique CDR3 protein, matching rows form one entry showing the most common genes and DNA. In all, the sample holds 55,000 to 65,000 distinct CDR3 sequences, and 55% to 65% of those were seen once. The ten largest clones add up to less than 2% of the sample. Sequencing was done on a sample of cultured non-Tr1 T cells, either the whole culture or a sorted T cell fraction (not recorded which). The meaning of the sample's cell subset or site label: non-Tr1 population from the T-allo10 product. The receptors were gathered from a human donor in good health.

The J gene is TRBJ2-1, the V gene TRBV24-1; D might be TRBD2 (5 bases). The CDR3 totals 14 residues. With 3 bases removed from V and 3 bases from J, the gap between germline ends came to 8 bases. In germline, CDR1 is KGHDR, CDR2 SFDVKD. Here the CDR3 DNA reads TGTGCCACCAGTGATGAGAGGGACTACAATGAGCAGTTCTTC. Amino acids: CATSDERDYNEQFF.

This clonotype was detected ten times or more. The chain uses TRBV20-1 and TRBJ1-6; tentative D call: TRBD1 (5 bases). CDR1 and CDR2 (germline): DFQATT, SNEGSKA (reference sequence). V dropped 3 bases and J dropped 5 bases, with 17 bases sitting between them. The CDR3 has 16 residues. CDR3 coding DNA: TGCAGTGCTAGGTCTGTGGCACAGGCGAATAATTCACCCCTCCACTTT. This gives the protein CSARSVAQANNSPLHF.

V gene TRBV10-3 combines with J gene TRBJ2-1, with 7 bases identical to TRBD2. Germline V gene lookup returns CDR1 ENHRY and CDR2 SYGVKD. With V trimmed by 0 bases and J by 5 bases, 22 bases remained unmatched. This CDR3 contains 21 residues. CDR3 in amino acids: CAISESWGGVESLKGHNEQFF. The CDR3, as DNA: TGTGCCATCAGTGAGTCTTGGGGGGGAGTAGAGTCCCTTAAGGGCCACAATGAGCAGTTCTTC.

The chain couples TRBV20-1 to TRBJ2-5; 9 nucleotides agree with TRBD1. V lost 5 bases to trimming and J lost 9 bases; unmatched junction nucleotides: 7. CDR1 is DFQATT and CDR2 is SNEGSKA in the germline V gene (reference sequence). The CDR3 is 12 residues long. The CDR3 here is CSAGTGGGAQYF. Here the CDR3 DNA reads TGCAGTGCTGGAACAGGGGGCGGGGCCCAGTACTTC.

This clonotype was seen a single time. This chain connects TRBV27 to TRBJ2-1; D unclear. Trimming pared 2 bases from V and 9 bases from J, leaving 20 bases between. Germline CDR1 reads MNHEY; CDR2 reads SMNVEV (reference sequence). The CDR3 consists of 16 residues. The CDR3 region is CASSLQPLMGSVEQFF. The CDR3 DNA follows: TGTGCCAGCAGTTTACAGCCCCTAATGGGGTCGGTTGAGCAGTTCTTC.

This chain uses TRBV6-1 with TRBJ2-4; no definite D call. Trimming cost V 4 bases and J 0 bases, with 4 bases left between them. This CDR3 has 13 amino acids. Germline V CDR1 and CDR2: MNHNS, SASEGT. The CDR3 protein is CASSVEAKNIQYF. The CDR3 nucleotides are TGTGCCAGCAGTGTAGAAGCCAAAAACATTCAGTACTTC.

V is TRBV6-1 and J is TRBJ2-7; 9 positions match TRBD1. The germline gives CDR1 MNHNS, CDR2 SASEGT. This CDR3 is 15 amino acids long. J was trimmed by 3 bases and V by 3 bases; bases with no gene match: 6. CDR3 DNA: TGTGCCAGCAGTGAGAGAGGACAGGGGCTCTACGAGCAGTACTTC. It is translated as CASSERGQGLYEQYF.

The chain joins TRBV7-8 to TRBJ1-3; the D gene is possibly TRBD1 (5 bases). There are 15 residues in the CDR3. CDR1 and CDR2 from the germline V gene are SGHVS and FQNEAQ. The V end lost 5 bases, the J end lost 0 bases, and 11 bases lay between the germline ends. This CDR3 reads CASSRDRVSGNTIYF. CDR3 nucleotide sequence: TGTGCCAGCAGCCGGGACCGAGTCTCTGGAAACACCATATATTTT.

The chain couples TRBV19 to TRBJ1-1, with 8 positions matching TRBD1. CDR1 LNHDA and CDR2 SQIVND come from the germline V gene (reference sequence). The CDR3 is made up of 14 amino acids. The junction had 2 bases not matched to a gene; V was cut back by 1 base and J by 4 bases. CDR3 coding DNA: TGTGCCAGTAGTATAGGAGACAGGGGCACTGAAGCTTTCTTT. Translation: CASSIGDRGTEAFF.

The chain couples TRBV5-4 to TRBJ1-1; D is perhaps TRBD1 (5 bases). Between the trimmed V and J ends, which lost 4 bases and 0 bases, there was a span of 19 bases. Per germline, CDR1 SGHNT and CDR2 YYREEE (reference sequence). The CDR3 consists of 17 residues. The CDR3, as DNA: TGTGCCAGCAGCCCGGGGCAGGGCGTACCGATGAACACTGAAGCTTTCTTT. Translation gives CASSPGQGVPMNTEAFF.

In DNA, the CDR3 is TGTGCCAGCAGCTTACCGGGACAGGGTTCTCTTCAGTACTTC. It translates to CASSLPGQGSLQYF. The rearrangement uses TRBV7-9 and TRBJ2-4; TRBD1 matches at 9 bases. The CDR3 consists of 14 residues. After removal of 2 bases from V and 11 bases from J, the junction contained 7 bases not matched to a gene. The germline V gene encodes CDR1 SEHNR and CDR2 FQNEAQ (reference sequence).

The rearrangement links TRBV13 to TRBJ2-3; 8 nucleotides align to TRBD2. Germline trimming cut 1 base from V and 0 bases from J; bases unmatched to any gene: 3. CDR3 size: 16 residues. CDR1 is PRHDT and CDR2 is FYEKMQ in the germline V gene (reference sequence). This CDR3 reads CASSLAPSGSTDTQYF. The CDR3, as DNA: TGTGCCAGCAGCTTAGCCCCTAGCGGGAGCACAGATACGCAGTATTTT. Full variable domain (missing parts from reference TRBV13 and TRBJ2-3): AAGVIQSPRHLIKEKRETATLKCYPIPRHDTVYWYQQGPGQDPQFLISFYEKMQSDKGSIPDRFSAQQFSDYHSELNMSSLELGDSALYFCASSLAPSGSTDTQYFGPGTRLTVL.

On this clonotype: At one end, the junction sequence differs from germline, possibly due to a read error. The rearrangement links TRBV5-6 to TRBJ2-3, with 8 bases lining up with TRBD1. The CDR3 consists of 15 residues. Germline CDR1 reads SGHDT; CDR2 reads YYEEEE. As DNA, the CDR3 is TGTGCCGGCAGCTTGACTCGGACAGGGAAGGATACGCAGTATTTT. It translates to CAGSLTRTGKDTQYF.

The V gene is TRBV7-9, the J gene TRBJ2-5; TRBD2 agrees at 9 bases. V shed 3 bases, J shed 5 bases, and the junction held 4 bases outside the gene matches. The length of the CDR3 is 14 residues. CDR1 is SEHNR, CDR2 FQNEAQ, per germline (reference sequence). The CDR3 here is CASSLGLAGETQYF. DNA of the CDR3: TGTGCCAGCAGCTTGGGACTAGCTGGGGAGACCCAGTACTTC.

The chain is built from TRBV20-1 and TRBJ2-1; 10 nucleotides align to TRBD2. Unmatched junction bases numbered 11, after V lost 6 bases and J lost 9 bases. The CDR3 length is 14 residues. Germline CDR1 and CDR2: DFQATT and SNEGSKA (reference sequence). DNA of the CDR3: TGCAGTGCCCCGAAGGCTAGCGGGAGAGGTGAGCAGTTCTTC. It encodes CSAPKASGRGEQFF.

The chain joins TRBV24-1 to TRBJ2-1; the D gene could be TRBD1 or TRBD2 (5 bases each). The CDR3 sequence is 16 residues long. Per germline, CDR1 KGHDR and CDR2 SFDVKD. The V gene lost 5 bases and the J gene lost 0 bases, with 13 bases spanning the gap. The CDR3: CATSGDAAASYNEQFF. CDR3 nucleotides: TGTGCCACCAGTGGGGACGCGGCAGCCTCCTACAATGAGCAGTTCTTC.

This rearrangement joins TRBV9 to TRBJ1-4; 9 bases match TRBD1. Losses at the gene ends were 3 bases for V and 5 bases for J; bases not matched to a gene: 2. The CDR3 loop spans 14 amino acids. Germline V gene data show CDR1 as SGDLS and CDR2 as YYNGEE. CDR3 nucleotides: TGTGCCAGCAGCGCACAGGGGGCCAATGAAAAACTGTTTTTT. The encoded protein is CASSAQGANEKLFF.

The rearrangement uses TRBV11-2 and TRBJ2-2; no clear D. Deletions cut 3 bases from V and 8 bases from J, with 4 bases between. CDR1 and CDR2 (germline): SGHAT, FQNNGV. This CDR3 has 11 residues. Here the CDR3 DNA reads TGTGCCAGCAGCTTCAGGGGGGAGCTGTTTTTT. This translates into CASSFRGELFF.

This clonotype was observed once. The J gene is TRBJ1-1, the V gene TRBV11-2, with TRBD1 identical over 7 bases. The CDR3 extends over 16 amino acids. Unmatched junction bases numbered 7, after V lost 1 base and J lost 2 bases. Germline loops: CDR1 SGHAT, CDR2 FQNNGV. In DNA form, the CDR3 reads TGTGCCAGCAGCTTAGTCGGGACAGCCAGAAACACTGAAGCTTTCTTT. This gives the protein CASSLVGTARNTEAFF.

In this sample, this clonotype turned up a few times. For the CDR3, the DNA is TGCAGCGTTGCGGACAGGGGCTTTAATCAGCCCCAGCATTTT. This codes for CSVADRGFNQPQHF. J is TRBJ1-5 and V is TRBV29-1; 9 bases are shared with TRBD1. V shed 4 bases, J shed 4 bases, and the junction held 5 bases outside the gene matches. Per germline, CDR1 SQVTM and CDR2 ANQGSEA. The CDR3 contains 14 residues.

The rearrangement joins TRBV5-1 to TRBJ2-5, with 10 bases matching TRBD2. J gave up 5 bases and V 0 bases, and 7 bases lay outside the gene matches. The CDR3 contains 16 residues. Looked up from germline, CDR1 is SGHRS and CDR2 is YFSETQ. The CDR3: CASSLAASGGPETQYF. Written as DNA, the CDR3 is TGCGCCAGCAGCTTGGCGGCTAGCGGGGGCCCGGAGACCCAGTACTTC. The full variable domain, its missing parts supplied by reference TRBV5-1 and TRBJ2-5, is KAGVTQTPRYLIKTRGQQVTLSCSPISGHRSVSWYQQTPGQGLQFLFEYFSETQRNKGNFPGRFSGRQFSNSRSEMNVSTLELGDSALYLCASSLAASGGPETQYFGPGTRLLVL.